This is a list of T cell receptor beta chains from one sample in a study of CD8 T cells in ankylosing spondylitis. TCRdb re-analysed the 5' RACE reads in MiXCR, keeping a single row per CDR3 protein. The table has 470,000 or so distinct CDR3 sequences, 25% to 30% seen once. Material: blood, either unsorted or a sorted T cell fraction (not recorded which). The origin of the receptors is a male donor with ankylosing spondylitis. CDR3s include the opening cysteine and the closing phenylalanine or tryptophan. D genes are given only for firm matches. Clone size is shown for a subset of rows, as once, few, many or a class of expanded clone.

CDR3aa: CASSYLAGVVRNEQFF
CDR3nt: TGTGCCAGCAGTTATCTAGCGGGAGTAGTTAGAAATGAGCAGTTCTTC
v_gene: TRBV6-5
len: 16
j_gene: TRBJ2-1
abundance: NA
d_gene: TRBD2

CDR3aa: CASGIGRNQPQHF
CDR3nt: TGTGCCAGCGGAATAGGGCGCAATCAGCCCCAGCATTTT
v_gene: TRBV19
len: 13
j_gene: TRBJ1-5
abundance: NA
d_gene: NA

CDR3aa: CASSLLASGGTDTQYF
CDR3nt: TGCGCCAGCAGCTTGCTAGCTAGCGGGGGCACAGATACGCAGTATTTT
v_gene: TRBV5-1
len: 16
j_gene: TRBJ2-3
abundance: once
d_gene: TRBD2

CDR3aa: CSVKGGEKLFF
CDR3nt: TGCAGTGTAAAGGGGGGGGAAAAACTGTTTTTT
v_gene: TRBV20-1
len: 11
j_gene: TRBJ1-4
abundance: NA
d_gene: NA

CDR3aa: CSIRRTSVDEQFF
CDR3nt: TGCAGCATAAGGAGGACTAGTGTTGATGAGCAGTTCTTC
v_gene: TRBV29-1
len: 13
j_gene: TRBJ2-1
abundance: NA
d_gene: TRBD2

CDR3aa: CSARRGAGNTIYF
CDR3nt: TGCAGTGCTAGGCGGGGAGCTGGAAACACCATATATTTT
v_gene: TRBV20-1
len: 13
j_gene: TRBJ1-3
abundance: many
d_gene: NA

CDR3aa: CASSGGRGDTQYF
CDR3nt: TGTGCCAGCAGTGGGGGTAGGGGGGATACGCAGTATTTT
v_gene: TRBV27
len: 13
j_gene: TRBJ2-3
abundance: few
d_gene: NA

CDR3aa: CASSLDLAGGADTQYF
CDR3nt: TGTGCCAGCAGCTTAGATCTAGCGGGAGGGGCGGATACGCAGTATTTT
v_gene: TRBV11-2
len: 16
j_gene: TRBJ2-3
abundance: many
d_gene: TRBD2

CDR3aa: CASSSAGNRYEQYF
CDR3nt: TGTGCCAGCAGTTCGGCGGGTAACCGTTACGAGCAGTACTTC
v_gene: TRBV27
len: 14
j_gene: TRBJ2-7
abundance: few
d_gene: NA

CDR3aa: CASSPDPSGTSTDTQYF
CDR3nt: TGCGCCAGCAGCCCCGACCCGAGCGGAACTAGCACAGATACGCAGTATTTT
v_gene: TRBV5-1
len: 17
j_gene: TRBJ2-3
abundance: NA
d_gene: NA

CDR3aa: CASSRGVLAGETDTQYF
CDR3nt: TGTGCCAGCAGCCGGGGGGTACTAGCGGGAGAGACAGATACGCAGTATTTT
v_gene: TRBV11-3
len: 17
j_gene: TRBJ2-3
abundance: few
d_gene: TRBD2

CDR3aa: CASSPRDGNTDTQYF
CDR3nt: TGCGCCAGCAGCCCCCGGGACGGAAACACAGATACGCAGTATTTT
v_gene: TRBV4-1
len: 15
j_gene: TRBJ2-3
abundance: few
d_gene: NA

CDR3aa: CATSRRQAYTDTQYF
CDR3nt: TGTGCCACCAGCAGAAGACAGGCGTACACAGATACGCAGTATTTT
v_gene: TRBV15
len: 15
j_gene: TRBJ2-3
abundance: few
d_gene: NA

CDR3aa: CASSPAKKAGSYNEQFF
CDR3nt: TGCGCCAGCAGTCCAGCAAAAAAAGCGGGGTCCTACAATGAGCAGTTCTTC
v_gene: TRBV10-2
len: 17
j_gene: TRBJ2-1
abundance: few
d_gene: TRBD2

CDR3aa: CSILKGRTGTGELFF
CDR3nt: TGCAGCATTCTTAAAGGAAGGACAGGGACCGGGGAGCTGTTTTTT
v_gene: TRBV20-1
len: 15
j_gene: TRBJ2-2
abundance: NA
d_gene: TRBD1

CDR3aa: CASSSPGQGVYGYTF
CDR3nt: TGCGCCAGCAGCTCCCCGGGACAGGGGGTATATGGCTACACCTTC
v_gene: TRBV5-1
len: 15
j_gene: TRBJ1-2
abundance: NA
d_gene: TRBD1

CDR3aa: CASSQEGRINYGYTF
CDR3nt: TGTGCCAGCAGCCAAGAAGGCAGAATTAACTATGGCTACACCTTC
v_gene: TRBV3-1
len: 15
j_gene: TRBJ1-2
abundance: NA
d_gene: NA

CDR3aa: CASSQDSFGSTEAFF
CDR3nt: TGTGCCAGCAGCCAAGATAGTTTCGGGTCCACTGAAGCTTTCTTT
v_gene: TRBV4-2
len: 15
j_gene: TRBJ1-1
abundance: NA
d_gene: NA

CDR3aa: CASSFSWSLVGELFF
CDR3nt: TGTGCCAGCAGCTTTTCATGGTCGTTGGTCGGGGAGCTGTTTTTT
v_gene: TRBV11-2
len: 15
j_gene: TRBJ2-2
abundance: few
d_gene: NA